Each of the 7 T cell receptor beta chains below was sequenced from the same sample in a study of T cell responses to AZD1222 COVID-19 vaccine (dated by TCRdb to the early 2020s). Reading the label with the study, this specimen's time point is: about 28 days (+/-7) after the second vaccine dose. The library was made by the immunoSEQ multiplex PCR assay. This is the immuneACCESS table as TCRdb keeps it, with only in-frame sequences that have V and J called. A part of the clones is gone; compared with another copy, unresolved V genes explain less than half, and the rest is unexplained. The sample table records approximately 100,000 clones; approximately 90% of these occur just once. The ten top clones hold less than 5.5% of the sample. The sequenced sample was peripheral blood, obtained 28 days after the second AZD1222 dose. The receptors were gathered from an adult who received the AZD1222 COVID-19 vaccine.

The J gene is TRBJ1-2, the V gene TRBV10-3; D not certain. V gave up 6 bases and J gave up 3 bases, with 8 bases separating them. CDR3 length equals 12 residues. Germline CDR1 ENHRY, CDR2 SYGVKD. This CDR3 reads CAISLDHYGYTF. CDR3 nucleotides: TGTGCCATCAGCTTGGATCACTATGGCTACACCTTC.

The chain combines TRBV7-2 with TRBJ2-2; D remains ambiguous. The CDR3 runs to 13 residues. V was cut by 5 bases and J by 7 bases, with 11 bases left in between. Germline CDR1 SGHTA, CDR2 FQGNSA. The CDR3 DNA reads TGTGCCAGCAGCCCGCTGCTGGGCGGGGAGCTGTTTTTT. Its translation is CASSPLLGGELFF.

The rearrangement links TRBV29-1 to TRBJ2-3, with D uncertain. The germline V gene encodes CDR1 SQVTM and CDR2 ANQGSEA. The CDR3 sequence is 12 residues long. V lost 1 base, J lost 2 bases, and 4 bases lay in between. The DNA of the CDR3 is TGCAGCGTTGAAGGGGACACAGATACGCAGTATTTT. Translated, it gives CSVEGDTDTQYF.

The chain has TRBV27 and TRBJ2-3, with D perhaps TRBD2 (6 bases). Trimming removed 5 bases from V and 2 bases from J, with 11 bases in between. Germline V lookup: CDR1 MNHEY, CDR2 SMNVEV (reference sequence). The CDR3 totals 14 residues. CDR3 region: CASSGTSSTDTQYF. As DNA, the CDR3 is TGTGCCAGCAGTGGGACTTCCTCCACAGATACGCAGTATTTT.

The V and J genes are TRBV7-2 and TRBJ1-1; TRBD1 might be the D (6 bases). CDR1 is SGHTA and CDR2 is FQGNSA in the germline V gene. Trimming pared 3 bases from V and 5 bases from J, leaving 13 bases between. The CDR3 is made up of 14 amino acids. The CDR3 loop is CASSLAKQGTEAFF. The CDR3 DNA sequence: TGTGCCAGCAGCTTGGCTAAACAGGGTACTGAAGCTTTCTTT.

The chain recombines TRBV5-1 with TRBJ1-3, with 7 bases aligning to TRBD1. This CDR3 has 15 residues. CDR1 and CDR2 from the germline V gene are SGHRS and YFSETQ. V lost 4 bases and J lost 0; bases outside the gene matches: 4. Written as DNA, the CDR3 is TGCGCCAGCAGCCCGACAGGGACCTCTGGAAACACCATATATTTT. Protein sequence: CASSPTGTSGNTIYF.

CDR3 coding DNA: TGTGCCAGTAGTCGAACATATAATCAGCCCCAGCATTTT. Its translation is CASSRTYNQPQHF. This rearrangement joins TRBV19 to TRBJ1-5; D call uncertain. Trimming left V 5 bases short and J 4 bases short, with 9 bases between. The CDR3 runs 13 residues. Germline assignment: CDR1 LNHDA and CDR2 SQIVND (reference sequence).